These 10 T cell receptor beta chains came from one sample sequenced in a study of blood T cell repertoires in COVID-19. Measured with immunoSEQ multiplex PCR; TCRdb has only the in-frame clones, and not every one. Altogether approximately 190,000 clones are present, about 80% being singletons, with the ten largest covering 6.9%. The sequencing sample was made of peripheral blood. The receptors stem from a human donor with acute or convalescent COVID-19. The donor label of this sample is uncertain.

The genes are TRBV7-6 and TRBJ2-3; 8 positions match TRBD2. CDR3 length: 16 residues. The J segment lost 5 bases and the V segment lost 0 bases, leaving 7 bases of the junction unmatched. Germline V gives CDR1 SGHVS, CDR2 FNYEAQ. Here the CDR3 DNA reads TGTGCCAGCAGCTTAGCGGGGAGCGGGAGTGGAGATACGCAGTATTTT. As protein: CASSLAGSGSGDTQYF. Full variable domain (missing parts from reference TRBV7-6 and TRBJ2-3): GAGVSQSPRYKVTKRGQDVALRCDPISGHVSLYWYRQALGQGPEFLTYFNYEAQQDKSGLPNDRFSAERPEGSISTLTIQRTEQRDSAMYRCASSLAGSGSGDTQYFGPGTRLTVL.

The chain employs TRBV9 and TRBJ2-1; TRBD1 is a possible D gene (5 bases). CDR1 SGDLS and CDR2 YYNGEE come from the germline V gene. The V and J ends lost 0 bases and 5 bases respectively, with 9 bases between them. The CDR3 has 14 amino acids. CDR3 coding DNA: TGTGCCAGCAGCGTAGGGGGCCGTGACAATGAGCAGTTCTTC. This sequence encodes CASSVGGRDNEQFF.

This sequence joins TRBV5-1 and TRBJ1-1; perhaps TRBD1 as D (5 bases). Deletions cut 7 bases from V and 5 bases from J, with 18 bases between. Germline V lookup: CDR1 SGHRS, CDR2 YFSETQ. The CDR3 runs 14 residues. The CDR3 here is CASAYRGLGTEAFF. The CDR3 DNA reads as TGCGCCAGCGCCTACCGGGGGTTAGGGACTGAAGCTTTCTTT.

This clone qualifies as medium-sized. The rearrangement links TRBV5-6 to TRBJ2-7; D may be TRBD1 (7 bases). The CDR3 length is 14 residues. V gave up 4 bases and J gave up 6 bases, with 17 bases separating them. The germline gives CDR1 SGHDT, CDR2 YYEEEE. The CDR3 sequence is CASSVFDREVEQYF. The DNA for the CDR3 is TGTGCCAGCAGCGTCTTTGACAGGGAGGTCGAGCAGTACTTC.

CDR3 DNA: TGTGCCAGCAGGGAAGGAGTCGGTGGTTCACCCCTCCACTTT. Protein: CASREGVGGSPLHF. V is TRBV6-4 and J is TRBJ1-6, with D hard to call. This CDR3 has 14 residues. Germline CDR1 and CDR2: MRHNA and SNTAGT. The V end was cut by 6 bases, the J end by 9 bases, with 15 bases between.

The J gene is TRBJ1-1, the V gene TRBV6-2 or TRBV6-3; the D gene is possibly TRBD1 (5 bases). The CDR3 spans 13 residues. Germline lookup yields CDR1 MNHEY and CDR2 SVGEGT. V was pared by 2 bases and J by 3 bases, with 7 bases between. In DNA form, the CDR3 reads TGTGCCAGCAGTTACCGGGGGGACACTGAAGCTTTCTTT. Its protein product is CASSYRGDTEAFF.

The V and J genes are TRBV4-3 and TRBJ2-3; tentatively, D is TRBD2 (5 bases). Trimming stripped 1 base from V and 0 bases from J, with 20 bases between. CDR3 length: 19 amino acids. CDR1 and CDR2 (germline): LGHNA, YSLEER. The DNA of the CDR3 is TGCGCCAGCAGCCAAGTTTTCCCCTCTATAGCGTCTAGCACAGATACGCAGTATTTT. Amino acids: CASSQVFPSIASSTDTQYF.

V is TRBV5-1 and J is TRBJ1-2, with TRBD1 matching over 8 bases. Trimming took 6 bases from V and 4 from J; bases not matched to a gene: 2. CDR1 SGHRS and CDR2 YFSETQ come from the germline V gene. The CDR3 runs 12 residues. Here the CDR3 DNA reads TGCGCCAGCACCGACAGGGGCTATGGCTACACCTTC. Its protein is CASTDRGYGYTF.

This clone was found once. V gene TRBV6-1 combines with J gene TRBJ1-1; no clear D gene. Germline CDR1 and CDR2: MNHNS and SASEGT. Trimming pared 5 bases from V and 6 bases from J, leaving 19 bases between. The CDR3 runs to 15 residues. In DNA, the CDR3 is TGTGCCAGCAGTTCCGGACTTACCGGGAGTCCTGAAGCTTTCTTT. It is translated as CASSSGLTGSPEAFF.

The chain links TRBV19 to TRBJ1-5; 7 nucleotides line up with TRBD1. In germline, CDR1 is LNHDA, CDR2 SQIVND (reference sequence). V gave up 4 bases and J gave up 3 bases; unmatched junction bases: 15. This CDR3 contains 18 residues. The CDR3 loop reads CASSTPGNRGAYNQPQHF. In nucleotides, the CDR3 is TGTGCCAGTAGTACTCCCGGGAACAGGGGCGCTTACAATCAGCCCCAGCATTTT.